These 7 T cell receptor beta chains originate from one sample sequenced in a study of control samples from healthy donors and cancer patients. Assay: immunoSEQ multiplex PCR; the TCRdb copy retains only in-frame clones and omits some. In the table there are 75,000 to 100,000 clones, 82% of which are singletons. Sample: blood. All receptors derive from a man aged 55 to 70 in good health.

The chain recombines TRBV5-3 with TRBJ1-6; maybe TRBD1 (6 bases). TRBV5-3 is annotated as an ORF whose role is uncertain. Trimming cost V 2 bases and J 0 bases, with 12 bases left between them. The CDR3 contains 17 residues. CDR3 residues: CARSFSGESSYNSPLHF. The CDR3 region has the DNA TGTGCCAGAAGCTTCTCAGGGGAAAGCTCCTATAATTCACCCCTCCACTTT.

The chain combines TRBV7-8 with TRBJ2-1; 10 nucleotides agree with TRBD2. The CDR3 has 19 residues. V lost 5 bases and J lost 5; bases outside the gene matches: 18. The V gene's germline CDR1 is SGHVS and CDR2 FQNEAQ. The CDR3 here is CASSLTRSSGSGRDNEQFF. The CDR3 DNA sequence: TGTGCCAGCAGCCTTACCCGGTCTAGCGGGAGTGGGCGAGACAATGAGCAGTTCTTC.

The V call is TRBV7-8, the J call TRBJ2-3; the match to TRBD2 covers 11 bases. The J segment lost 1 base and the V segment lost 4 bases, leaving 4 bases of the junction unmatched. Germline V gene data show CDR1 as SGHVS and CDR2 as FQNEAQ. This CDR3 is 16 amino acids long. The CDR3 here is CASSSYSGGGTDTQYF. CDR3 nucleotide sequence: TGTGCCAGCAGCTCATATAGCGGGGGGGGCACAGATACGCAGTATTTT.

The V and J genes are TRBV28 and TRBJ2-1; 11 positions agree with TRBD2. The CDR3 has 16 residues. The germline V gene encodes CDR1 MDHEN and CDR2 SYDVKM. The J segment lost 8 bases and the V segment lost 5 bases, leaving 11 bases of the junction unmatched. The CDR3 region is CASSPPRLAGRDEQFF. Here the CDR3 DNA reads TGTGCCAGCAGTCCCCCTAGACTAGCGGGGAGGGATGAGCAGTTCTTC.

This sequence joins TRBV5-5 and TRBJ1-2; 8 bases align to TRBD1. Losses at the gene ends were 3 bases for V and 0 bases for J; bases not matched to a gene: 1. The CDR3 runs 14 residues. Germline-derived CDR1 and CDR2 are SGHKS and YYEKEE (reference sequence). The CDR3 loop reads CASSWTGTNYGYTF. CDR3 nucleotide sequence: TGTGCCAGCAGCTGGACAGGGACTAACTATGGCTACACCTTC.

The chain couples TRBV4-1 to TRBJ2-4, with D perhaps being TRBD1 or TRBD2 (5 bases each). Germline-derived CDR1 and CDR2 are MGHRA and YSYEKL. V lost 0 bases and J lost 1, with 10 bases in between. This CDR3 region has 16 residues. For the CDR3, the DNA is TGCGCCAGCAGCCAAGAGGGGCGCGGGGCCAAAAACATTCAGTACTTC. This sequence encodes CASSQEGRGAKNIQYF.

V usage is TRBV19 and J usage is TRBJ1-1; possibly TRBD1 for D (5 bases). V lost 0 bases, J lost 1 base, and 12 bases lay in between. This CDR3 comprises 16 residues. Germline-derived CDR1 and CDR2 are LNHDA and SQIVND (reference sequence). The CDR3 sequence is CASSIDQPGPNTEAFF. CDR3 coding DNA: TGTGCCAGTAGTATAGATCAGCCGGGACCGAACACTGAAGCTTTCTTT.